This entry lists 3 T cell receptor beta chains sequenced from one sample in a study of blood T cells in healthy people across ages. Using a J-beta primer mix together with a sample-barcoded 5' primer, a second PCR was run for about 6 to 12 cycles. TCRdb passed the 5' RACE reads through MiXCR, listing each CDR3 protein once. The sample lists about 680,000 distinct CDR3 sequences; about 52% were seen once. Specimen: blood. The receptors here all came from a woman aged 60-75 years in good health.

The rearrangement uses TRBV25-1 and TRBJ1-2; D uncertain. V dropped 2 bases and J dropped 8 bases, with 6 bases sitting between them. The CDR3 has 11 residues. The germline V gene has CDR1 MGHDK and CDR2 SYGVNS. This chain's CDR3 is CASSEDWGYTF. As DNA, the CDR3 is TGTGCCAGCAGTGAAGATTGGGGCTACACCTTC.

The V and J genes are TRBV4-1 and TRBJ2-5; D not certain. V was cut by 4 bases and J by 1 base, with 10 bases left in between. The CDR3 sequence is 14 residues long. Germline CDR1 reads MGHRA; CDR2 reads YSYEKL. The CDR3 DNA reads TGCGCCAGCAGCCTCCAATCGACCCAAGAGACCCAGTACTTC. This translates into CASSLQSTQETQYF.

This chain uses TRBV20-1 with TRBJ2-1; a weak D match, TRBD2 (5 bases). V was clipped by 7 bases and J by 0 bases, with 10 bases between them. CDR1 DFQATT and CDR2 SNEGSKA come from the germline V gene (reference sequence). The CDR3 runs 13 residues. CDR3 nucleotide sequence: TGCAGTGTAACGGGATTCTCCTACAATGAGCAGTTCTTC. Its translation: CSVTGFSYNEQFF.